Listed below are T cell receptor beta chains from one sample, sequenced in a study of graft-versus-host responses after intestinal transplantation. TCRdb's table, derived via immunoSEQ multiplex PCR, lists solely in-frame clones and lacks some. Here the sample spans under 80,000 clones, roughly 90% being singletons. Source: PBMCs, taken 98 days after intestinal transplantation. The receptors were gathered from a human patient who received an intestinal transplant, so some T cells may come from the graft donor. Both conserved end residues are part of each CDR3. D genes are given only for firm matches. A row's size may be missing; if present it is once, few, many or a size class.

V gene	D gene	J gene	clone size	CDR3 DNA	CDR3 protein
TRBV4-1	-	TRBJ1-1	-	TGCGCCAGCAGCCAAGAGGAACAGGAGAACACTGAAGCTTTCTTT	CASSQEEQENTEAFF
TRBV5-1	-	TRBJ2-7	-	TGCGCCAGCAGCCCTGGCTACGAGCAGTACTTC	CASSPGYEQYF
TRBV2	-	TRBJ2-2	-	TGTGCCACCCGACTAGCGAACACCGGGGAGCTGTTTTTT	CATRLANTGELFF
TRBV28	TRBD1	TRBJ1-5	-	TGTGCCAGCAGCAAGGACAGGGCGATGTTGAGGCAGCCCCAGCATTTT	CASSKDRAMLRQPQHF
TRBV2	TRBD1	TRBJ1-2	-	TGTGCCGGAAGGACAGGGGGTGGCTACACCTTC	CAGRTGGGYTF
TRBV6-1	TRBD2	TRBJ2-7	-	TGTGCCAGCAGTTGGGCAGGGAGGGACGAGCAGTACTTC	CASSWAGRDEQYF
TRBV4-1	-	TRBJ2-7	-	TGCGCCAGCAGCCAAGCCAAGAGCTCCTACGAGCAGTACTTC	CASSQAKSSYEQYF
TRBV5-8	-	TRBJ1-2	once	TGTGCCAGCAGCGGGGAAACGCATGGCTACACCTTC	CASSGETHGYTF
TRBV28	-	TRBJ2-7	-	TGTGCCAGCAGTTTATGGTCGGCAGGGCGATTCTACGAGCAGTACTTC	CASSLWSAGRFYEQYF
TRBV5-1	-	TRBJ2-5	-	TGCGCCAGCAGCGCCGGACCCCTTAAAGAGACCCAGTACTTC	CASSAGPLKETQYF
TRBV4-1	TRBD1	TRBJ2-7	-	TGCGCCAGCAGCCCCGGGACAGGGGGTGTCTACGAGCAGTACTTC	CASSPGTGGVYEQYF
TRBV30	TRBD2	TRBJ2-1	-	TGTGCCTGGAGGGGAGCAGCGGGAGGGCCGTTGAATGAGCAGTTCTTC	CAWRGAAGGPLNEQFF
TRBV4-1	TRBD1	TRBJ2-2	-	TGCGCCAGCAGCCCAACAGGGGGCGCGGACACCGGGGAGCTGTTTTTT	CASSPTGGADTGELFF
TRBV27	TRBD1	TRBJ2-2	-	TGTGCCAGCAGGACAGGGCCCGGGGAGCTGTTTTTT	CASRTGPGELFF
TRBV2	TRBD2	TRBJ2-1	-	TGTGCCAGCAGTGCTCCACTAGCGGGGGTCGATGAGCAGTTCTTC	CASSAPLAGVDEQFF
TRBV28	TRBD2	TRBJ2-1	-	TGTGCCAGCAGTTTAGGAAGCGGGAGATATCAGTTCTTC	CASSLGSGRYQFF
TRBV2	TRBD1	TRBJ1-1	-	TGTGCCAGTACTGGGACAGAAGGGAACACTGAAGCTTTCTTT	CASTGTEGNTEAFF
TRBV30	-	TRBJ2-1	-	TGTGCCTGGAGTTACGGGGAGACCTACAATGAGCAGTTCTTC	CAWSYGETYNEQFF
TRBV6-1	TRBD2	TRBJ2-1	-	TGTGCCAGCAGTGAAAGTAGCGGGGGGTACAATGAGCAGTTCTTC	CASSESSGGYNEQFF
TRBV7-9	-	TRBJ2-5	-	TGTGCCAGCAGCTTCCCCGGCCGAGAGACCCAGTACTTC	CASSFPGRETQYF